The 3 T cell receptor beta chains below were found in one sample sequenced in a study of beta chain features in type 1 diabetes. Investigators reverse transcribed all isolated RNA, so they sequenced expressed TCRB transcripts. The table came from immunoSEQ multiplex PCR; TCRdb's copy has only in-frame clones and leaves some out. The sample includes roughly 310,000 clones, 8% to 13% seen only once; the top ten take about 0.015%. The source material was naive CD4+ T cells from blood. Receptor source: a woman in her thirties in good health.

The V call is TRBV9, the J call TRBJ2-7; 8 nucleotides agree with TRBD1. Trimming cost V 4 bases and J 0 bases; bases outside gene matches: 6. Germline V CDR1 and CDR2: SGDLS, YYNGEE. The CDR3 is made up of 15 amino acids. The CDR3 DNA sequence: TGTGCCAGCAGCCTACGGACAGGGCCCTCCTACGAGCAGTACTTC. Its translation is CASSLRTGPSYEQYF.

A few counts support this clone. The chain uses TRBV9 and TRBJ2-2; D possibly corresponds to TRBD2 (6 bases). V was pared by 7 bases and J by 5 bases, with 18 bases between. The CDR3 consists of 15 residues. Germline V CDR1 and CDR2: SGDLS, YYNGEE. CDR3 sequence reads: CASARIAGRTGELFF. The CDR3 DNA follows: TGTGCCAGCGCGAGGATCGCGGGACGGACCGGGGAGCTGTTTTTT.

The genes are TRBV28 and TRBJ1-5; 11 bases map to TRBD1. The CDR3 has 14 amino acids. Germline V gene data show CDR1 as MDHEN and CDR2 as SYDVKM. Trimming took 8 bases from V and 5 from J; bases not matched to a gene: 5. The CDR3, as DNA: TGTGCCAGCTCCGGGACAGGGGGACATCAGCCCCAGCATTTT. Translating it yields CASSGTGGHQPQHF.